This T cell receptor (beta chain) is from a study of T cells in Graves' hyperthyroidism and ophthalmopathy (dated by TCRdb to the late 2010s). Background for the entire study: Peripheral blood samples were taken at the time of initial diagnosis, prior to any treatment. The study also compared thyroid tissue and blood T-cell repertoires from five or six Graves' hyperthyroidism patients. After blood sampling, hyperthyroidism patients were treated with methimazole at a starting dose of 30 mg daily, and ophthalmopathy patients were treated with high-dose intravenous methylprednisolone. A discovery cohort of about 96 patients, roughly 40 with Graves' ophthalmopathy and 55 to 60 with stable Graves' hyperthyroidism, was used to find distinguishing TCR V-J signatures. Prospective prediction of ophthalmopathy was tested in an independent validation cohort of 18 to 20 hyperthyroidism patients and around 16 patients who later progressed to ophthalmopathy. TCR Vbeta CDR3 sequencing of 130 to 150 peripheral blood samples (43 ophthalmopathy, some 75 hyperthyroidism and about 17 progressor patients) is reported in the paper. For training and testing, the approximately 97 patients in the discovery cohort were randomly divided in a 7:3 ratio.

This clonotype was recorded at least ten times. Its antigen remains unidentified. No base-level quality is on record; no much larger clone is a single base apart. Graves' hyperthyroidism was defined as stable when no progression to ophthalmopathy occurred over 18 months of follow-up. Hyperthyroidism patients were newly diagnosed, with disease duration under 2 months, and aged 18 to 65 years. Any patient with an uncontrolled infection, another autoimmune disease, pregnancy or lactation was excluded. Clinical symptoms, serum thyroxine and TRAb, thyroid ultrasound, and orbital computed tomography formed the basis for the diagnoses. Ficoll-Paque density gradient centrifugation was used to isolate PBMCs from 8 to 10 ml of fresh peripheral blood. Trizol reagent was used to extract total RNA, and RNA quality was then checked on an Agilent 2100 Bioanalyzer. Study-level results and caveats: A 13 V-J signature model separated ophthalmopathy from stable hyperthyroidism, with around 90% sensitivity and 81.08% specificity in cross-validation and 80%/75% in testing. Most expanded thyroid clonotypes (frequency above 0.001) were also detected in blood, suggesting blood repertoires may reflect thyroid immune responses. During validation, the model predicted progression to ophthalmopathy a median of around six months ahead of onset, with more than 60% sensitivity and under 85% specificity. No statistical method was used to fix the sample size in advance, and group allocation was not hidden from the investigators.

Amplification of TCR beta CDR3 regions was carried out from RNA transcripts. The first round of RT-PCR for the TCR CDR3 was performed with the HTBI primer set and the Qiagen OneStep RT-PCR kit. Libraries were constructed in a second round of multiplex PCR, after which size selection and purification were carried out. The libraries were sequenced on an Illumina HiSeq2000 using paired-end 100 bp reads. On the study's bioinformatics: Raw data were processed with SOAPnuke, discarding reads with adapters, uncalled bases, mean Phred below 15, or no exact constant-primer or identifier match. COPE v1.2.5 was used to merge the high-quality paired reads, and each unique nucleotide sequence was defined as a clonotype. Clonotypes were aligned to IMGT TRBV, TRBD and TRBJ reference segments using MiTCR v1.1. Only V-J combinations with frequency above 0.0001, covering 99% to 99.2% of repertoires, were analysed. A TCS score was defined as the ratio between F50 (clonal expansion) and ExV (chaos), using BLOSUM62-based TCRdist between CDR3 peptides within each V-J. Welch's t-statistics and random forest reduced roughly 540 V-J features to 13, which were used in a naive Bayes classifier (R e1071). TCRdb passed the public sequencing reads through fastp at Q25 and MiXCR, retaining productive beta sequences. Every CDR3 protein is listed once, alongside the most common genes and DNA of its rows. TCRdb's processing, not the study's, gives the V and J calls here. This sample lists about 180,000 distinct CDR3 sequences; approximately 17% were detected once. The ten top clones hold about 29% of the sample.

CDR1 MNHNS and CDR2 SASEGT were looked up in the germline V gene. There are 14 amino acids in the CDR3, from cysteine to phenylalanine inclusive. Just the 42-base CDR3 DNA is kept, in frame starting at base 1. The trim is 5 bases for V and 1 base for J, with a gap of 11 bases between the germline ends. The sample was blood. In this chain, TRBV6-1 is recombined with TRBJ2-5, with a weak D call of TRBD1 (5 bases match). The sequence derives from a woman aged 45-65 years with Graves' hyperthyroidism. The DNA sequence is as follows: TGTGCCAGCAGTACTCAGGGTTTCCAAGAGACCCAGTACTTC. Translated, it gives CASSTQGFQETQYF.